This TCR beta chain is from a study of blood T cell repertoires in COVID-19. On the study more broadly: Sites in the United States, Italy and Spain provided acute and convalescent COVID-19 samples. Nucleic acid was either cDNA or gDNA, and it came from T cells, B-cell-depleted T cells, or PBMCs.

Trimming removed 4 bases at V and 2 bases at J, with 15 bases between. The CDR3 length is 15 residues. The V gene's germline CDR1 is MDHEN and CDR2 SYDVKM. Among Cohort 3 donors, those recovered had two negative PCRs, clearance, or symptom resolution. Original analysis: It was from reference gene primer amplification that nucleated cell counts were estimated. Some clones are missing from TCRdb's copy, which holds only in-frame ones; the method was immunoSEQ multiplex PCR. The V and J calls and the clone size are those of that table, but D and trimming were determined from the DNA. The data hold some 250,000 clones, with approximately 84% observed a single time.

The specimen was PBMCs or T cells enriched from blood (not recorded which). The clonotype comes from a man aged 35 to 55 who had recovered from COVID-19. This chain joins TRBV28 and TRBJ2-7; D may be TRBD2 (5 bases). CDR3: CASSSRPDSPYEQYF. CDR3 nucleotides: TGTGCCAGCAGTTCCCGCCCGGACTCCCCCTACGAGCAGTACTTC.